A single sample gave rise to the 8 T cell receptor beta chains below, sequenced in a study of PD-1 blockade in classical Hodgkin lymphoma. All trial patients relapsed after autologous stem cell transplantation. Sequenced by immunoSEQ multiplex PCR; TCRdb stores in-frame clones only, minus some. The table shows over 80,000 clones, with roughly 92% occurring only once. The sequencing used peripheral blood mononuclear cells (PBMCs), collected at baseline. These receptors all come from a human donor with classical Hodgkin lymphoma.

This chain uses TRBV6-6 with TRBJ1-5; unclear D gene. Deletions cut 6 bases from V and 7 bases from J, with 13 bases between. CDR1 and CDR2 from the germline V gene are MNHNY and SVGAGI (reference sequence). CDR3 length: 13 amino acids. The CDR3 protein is CASSSHGLQPQHF. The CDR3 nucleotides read TGTGCCAGCAGCTCCCACGGGCTGCAGCCCCAGCATTTT.

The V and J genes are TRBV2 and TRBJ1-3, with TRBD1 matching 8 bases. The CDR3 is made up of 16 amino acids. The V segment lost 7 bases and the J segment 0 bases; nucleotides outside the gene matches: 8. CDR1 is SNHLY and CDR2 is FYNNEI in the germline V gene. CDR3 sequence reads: CASTEGQVVSGNTIYF. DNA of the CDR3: TGTGCCAGCACCGAGGGACAGGTGGTCTCTGGAAACACCATATATTTT. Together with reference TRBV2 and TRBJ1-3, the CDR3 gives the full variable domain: EPEVTQTPSHQVTQMGQEVILRCVPISNHLYFYWYRQILGQKVEFLVSFYNNEISEKSEIFDDQFSVERPDGSNFTLKIRSTKLEDSAMYFCASTEGQVVSGNTIYFGEGSWLTVV.

The CDR3: CASSLTGLAGQETQYF. The CDR3 DNA sequence: TGTGCCAGCTCACTAACAGGACTAGCGGGACAAGAGACCCAGTACTTC. The chain employs TRBV18 and TRBJ2-5; 12 positions agree with TRBD2. There are 16 residues in the CDR3. The germline CDR1 and CDR2 sequences are KGHSH and LQKENI. V shed 4 bases, J shed 2 bases, and the junction held 5 bases outside the gene matches. Supplemented by reference TRBV18 and TRBJ2-5, the full variable domain reads NAGVMQNPRHLVRRRGQEARLRCSPMKGHSHVYWYRQLPEEGLKFMVYLQKENIIDESGMPKERFSAEFPKEGPSILRIQQVVRGDSAAYFCASSLTGLAGQETQYFGPGTRLLVL.

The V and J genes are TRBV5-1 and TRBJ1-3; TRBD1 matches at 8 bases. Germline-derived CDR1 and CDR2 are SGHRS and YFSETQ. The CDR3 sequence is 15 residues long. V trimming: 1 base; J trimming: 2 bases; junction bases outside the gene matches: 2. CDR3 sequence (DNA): TGCGCCAGCAGCTTGTGGACAGGGACTGGAAACACCATATATTTT. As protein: CASSLWTGTGNTIYF.

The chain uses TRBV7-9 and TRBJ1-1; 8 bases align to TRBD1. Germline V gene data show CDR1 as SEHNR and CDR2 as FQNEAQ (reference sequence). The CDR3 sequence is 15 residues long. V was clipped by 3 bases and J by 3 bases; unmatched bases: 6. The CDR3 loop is CASSFSGGSDTEAFF. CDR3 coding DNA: TGTGCCAGCAGCTTTTCAGGGGGCTCAGACACTGAAGCTTTCTTT.

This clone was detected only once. The CDR3 spells CASSSEGGYGYTF. In DNA, the CDR3 is TGTGCCAGCAGTTCTGAGGGAGGTTATGGCTACACCTTC. V gene TRBV6-5 combines with J gene TRBJ1-2; D is undetermined. Trimming shortened V by 4 bases and J by 5 bases, and 11 bases separated the two germline ends. This CDR3 comprises 13 residues. Germline V gene sequence: CDR1 MNHEY, CDR2 SVGAGI.

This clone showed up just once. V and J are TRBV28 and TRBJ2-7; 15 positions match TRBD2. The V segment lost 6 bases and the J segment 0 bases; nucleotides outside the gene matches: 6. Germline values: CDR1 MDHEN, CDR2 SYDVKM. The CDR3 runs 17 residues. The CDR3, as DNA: TGTGCCAGCAGGGGACTAGCGGGAGGAAATTTCTCCTACGAGCAGTACTTC. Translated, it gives CASRGLAGGNFSYEQYF. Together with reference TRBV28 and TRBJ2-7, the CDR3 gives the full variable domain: DVKVTQSSRYLVKRTGEKVFLECVQDMDHENMFWYRQDPGLGLRLIYFSYDVKMKEKGDIPEGYSVSREKKERFSLILESASTNQTSMYLCASRGLAGGNFSYEQYFGPGTRLTVT.

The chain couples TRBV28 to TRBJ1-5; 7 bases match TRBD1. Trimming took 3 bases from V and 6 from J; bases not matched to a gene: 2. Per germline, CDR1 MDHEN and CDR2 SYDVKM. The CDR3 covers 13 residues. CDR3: CASSLSGGQPQHF. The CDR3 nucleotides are TGTGCCAGCAGTTTGTCAGGGGGTCAGCCCCAGCATTTT.